Below, 22 T cell receptor beta chains from the same sample are listed, as sequenced in a study of CD8+ T cells in alopecia areata. cDNA prepared by RNA extraction and subsequent reverse transcription served as the template for sequencing. The table came from immunoSEQ multiplex PCR; TCRdb's copy has only in-frame clones and leaves some out. The sample contains 200,000 or so clones, less than 45% of which appear only once. The treatment here: oral pan-JAK inhibitor, 5-10 mg twice daily. The material sequenced was CD4+ T cells sorted from blood, taken at approximately week 36, from a patient treated with tofacitinib. These receptors originate from a human donor with alopecia areata.

This clone was detected only a few times. This chain links TRBV5-1 with TRBJ1-5; D is possibly TRBD1 (6 bases). Germline assignment: CDR1 SGHRS and CDR2 YFSETQ. The CDR3 loop spans 14 amino acids. V dropped 1 base and J dropped 5 bases, with 10 bases sitting between them. CDR3 region: CASSLMGGDQPQHF. As DNA, the CDR3 is TGCGCCAGCAGCTTGATGGGGGGCGATCAGCCCCAGCATTTT.

V is TRBV29-1 and J is TRBJ2-1, with 11 bases that match TRBD1. This CDR3 has 13 amino acids. The V segment lost 7 bases and the J segment 7 bases; nucleotides outside the gene matches: 6. Germline values: CDR1 SQVTM, CDR2 ANQGSEA. For the CDR3, the DNA is TGCAGCGGGCAAGGACAGGGGGCAAATGAGCAGTTCTTC. Protein: CSGQGQGANEQFF.

This sequence joins TRBV30 and TRBJ1-3, with a tentative D call TRBD1 (5 bases). The CDR3 is 14 residues long. The germline V gene has CDR1 GTSNPN and CDR2 SVGIG (reference sequence). V lost 2 bases to trimming and J lost 4 bases, with 12 bases between them. CDR3 residues: CAWSSGSPGNTIYF. The DNA of the CDR3 is TGTGCCTGGAGTTCAGGGAGTCCCGGAAACACCATATATTTT. Complete variable domain (other parts from reference TRBV30 and TRBJ1-3): SQTIHQWPATLVQPVGSPLSLECTVEGTSNPNLYWYRQAAGRGLQLLFYSVGIGQISSEVPQNLSASRPQDRQFILSSKKLLLSDSGFYLCAWSSGSPGNTIYFGEGSWLTVV.

The V and J genes are TRBV29-1 and TRBJ2-1, with D tentatively TRBD2 (6 bases). Germline V gene data show CDR1 as SQVTM and CDR2 as ANQGSEA. The CDR3 loop spans 17 amino acids. Trimming pared 2 bases from V and 0 bases from J, leaving 17 bases between. In DNA form, the CDR3 reads TGCAGCGTTGAAATGTTTTTGGGGGGAAGCTCCTACAATGAGCAGTTCTTC. Translated: CSVEMFLGGSSYNEQFF.

This clone was counted a few times. J is TRBJ2-7 and V is TRBV7-2; 10 bases map to TRBD1. With V trimmed by 5 bases and J by 7 bases, 11 bases remained unmatched. From germline, CDR1 is SGHTA and CDR2 FQGNSA. There are 15 residues in the CDR3. CDR3 protein: CASSLEGTGVGEQYF. The CDR3 DNA reads as TGTGCCAGCAGCCTCGAGGGGACAGGGGTCGGAGAGCAGTACTTC.

This clone has more than one count but fewer than ten. In nucleotides, the CDR3 is TGTGCCAGCAGCCGCGCCTATCTTCCTAGTTCCGCCGGGGAGCTGTTTTTT. Its protein product is CASSRAYLPSSAGELFF. The genes are TRBV27 and TRBJ2-2; no reliable D call. Trimming cost V 6 bases and J 6 bases, with 23 bases left between them. Germline-derived CDR1 and CDR2 are MNHEY and SMNVEV (reference sequence). This CDR3 region has 17 residues.

The chain has TRBV7-2 and TRBJ2-5, with D perhaps TRBD1 (5 bases). The CDR3 spans 14 residues. Germline V gene lookup returns CDR1 SGHTA and CDR2 FQGNSA. V was shortened by 5 bases and J by 3 bases, with 13 bases between the two germline ends. CDR3 amino acids: CASSPDSRKETQYF. CDR3 bases: TGTGCCAGCAGCCCCGACAGTAGAAAAGAGACCCAGTACTTC.

The table lists this clone with a few counts. This rearrangement joins TRBV19 to TRBJ2-3; unclear D gene. The germline CDR1 and CDR2 sequences are LNHDA and SQIVND (reference sequence). This CDR3 region has 11 residues. Trimming removed 3 bases at V and 11 bases at J, with 9 bases between. The CDR3 sequence is CASSINYRQYF. The CDR3 nucleotides read TGTGCCAGTAGTATCAATTATAGGCAGTATTTT.

The DNA of the CDR3 is TGCGCCAGCAGCTTGTTACCACAGTCCTACAATGAGCAGTTCTTC. Translating gives CASSLLPQSYNEQFF. V gene TRBV5-1 combines with J gene TRBJ2-1; no definite D call. Trimming cost V 1 base and J 1 base, with 9 bases left between them. Germline V gives CDR1 SGHRS, CDR2 YFSETQ. This CDR3 region has 15 residues.

This clone was detected a few times. The chain is built from TRBV5-8 and TRBJ1-4, with unresolved D. CDR1 is SGHTS, CDR2 YDEGEE, per germline. The CDR3 has 13 amino acids. V gave up 3 bases and J gave up 7 bases, with 10 bases separating them. The CDR3 DNA reads as TGTGCCAGCAGCTCTTGGGGTGGTGAAAAACTGTTTTTT. This encodes CASSSWGGEKLFF.

The CDR3 region is CASSRITGELFF. The CDR3 nucleotides read TGCGCCAGCAGCCGGATCACCGGGGAGCTGTTTTTT. The J gene is TRBJ2-2, the V gene TRBV4-3; no clear D gene. V was pared by 4 bases and J by 4 bases, with 4 bases between. The CDR3 contains 12 residues. Germline V gene data show CDR1 as LGHNA and CDR2 as YSLEER.

This chain links TRBV5-4 with TRBJ2-3, with 14 bases aligning to TRBD2. V lost 3 bases to trimming and J lost 1 base; unmatched junction nucleotides: 1. Germline V gene lookup returns CDR1 SGHNT and CDR2 YYREEE (reference sequence). The CDR3 runs to 16 residues. CDR3 DNA: TGTGCCAGCAGCTCGGGACTAGCGGGAGGCACAGATACGCAGTATTTT. Encoded protein: CASSSGLAGGTDTQYF.

The chain joins TRBV6-5 to TRBJ2-1, with D possibly TRBD2 on 6 matching bases. This CDR3 has 12 residues. Germline V gene sequence: CDR1 MNHEY, CDR2 SVGAGI. Trimming took off 6 bases at V and 8 bases at J, with 11 bases between the two ends. CDR3 protein: CASSQTRYEQFF. The DNA of the CDR3 is TGTGCCAGCAGCCAGACTAGATATGAGCAGTTCTTC.

This clone was recorded a few times. This chain connects TRBV15 to TRBJ2-4; D possibly uses TRBD1 or TRBD2 (6 bases each). V was cut by 2 bases and J by 8 bases, with 16 bases left in between. The CDR3 consists of 15 residues. Germline CDR1 and CDR2: LNHNV and YYDKDF (reference sequence). The CDR3 loop reads CATSRTGRLGDIQYF. CDR3 DNA sequence: TGTGCCACCAGCAGAACAGGGAGGTTAGGGGACATTCAGTACTTC.

The chain joins TRBV5-4 to TRBJ2-2, with 10 bases lining up with TRBD1. This CDR3 region has 15 residues. Trimming removed 4 bases from V and 7 bases from J; junction bases left unmatched: 7. Germline CDR1 is SGHNT and CDR2 is YYREEE (reference sequence). The CDR3 coding sequence is TGTGCCAGCAGCACTACGGGACAGGGGCACGGGGAGCTGTTTTTT. This encodes CASSTTGQGHGELFF.

The CDR3 reads CSASVQGYTF. CDR3 sequence (DNA): TGCAGTGCTAGCGTACAGGGCTACACCTTC. This chain connects TRBV20-1 to TRBJ1-2; D uncertain. Germline V gene data show CDR1 as DFQATT and CDR2 as SNEGSKA (reference sequence). The V gene lost 3 bases and the J gene lost 8 bases, with 7 bases spanning the gap. The CDR3 length is 10 residues.

The chain combines TRBV28 with TRBJ2-7, with 9 bases identical to TRBD2. Germline-derived CDR1 and CDR2 are MDHEN and SYDVKM. The CDR3 loop spans 15 amino acids. V trimming: 6 bases; J trimming: 2 bases; junction bases outside the gene matches: 8. The CDR3 sequence: CASSPLASGAYEQYF. Here the CDR3 DNA reads TGTGCCAGCAGCCCTTTGGCTAGCGGGGCCTACGAGCAGTACTTC.

The chain combines TRBV30 with TRBJ1-1, with D possibly matching TRBD1 (6 bases). V dropped 3 bases and J dropped 2 bases, with 13 bases sitting between them. The CDR3 is made up of 14 amino acids. The germline CDR1 and CDR2 sequences are GTSNPN and SVGIG (reference sequence). The CDR3 bases are TGTGCCTGGAGGCGGAGGGGGGCTAACACTGAAGCTTTCTTT. Translated: CAWRRRGANTEAFF.

V is TRBV5-1 and J is TRBJ2-1; 9 bases line up with TRBD2. The length of the CDR3 is 15 residues. The V gene's germline CDR1 is SGHRS and CDR2 YFSETQ. Trimming took 4 bases from V and 8 from J; bases not matched to a gene: 10. The CDR3 DNA sequence: TGCGCCAGCAGCCCCATTATTAGCGGGAGCGATGAGCAGTTCTTC. It is translated as CASSPIISGSDEQFF.

This clone was recorded a few times. The chain joins TRBV10-3 to TRBJ2-7; D remains unclear. The germline CDR1 and CDR2 sequences are ENHRY and SYGVKD. Deletions cut 3 bases from V and 7 bases from J, with 7 bases between. The CDR3 contains 11 residues. CDR3 residues: CAISDRREQYF. DNA for the CDR3: TGTGCCATCAGTGACCGCAGGGAGCAGTACTTC.

This chain connects TRBV18 to TRBJ2-4; 8 bases are a match to TRBD1. Per germline, CDR1 KGHSH and CDR2 LQKENI. J gave up 1 base and V 1 base, and 3 bases lay outside the gene matches. The CDR3 is 16 residues long. The CDR3 loop is CASSPQTGGAKNIQYF. CDR3 bases: TGTGCCAGCTCACCACAAACAGGGGGTGCCAAAAACATTCAGTACTTC.

A note on this clone: The same CDR3 can be traced to other DNA sequences in this sample. The chain has TRBV10-3 and TRBJ1-2; no clear D. This CDR3 contains 11 residues. Germline V CDR1 and CDR2: ENHRY, SYGVKD. V gave up 3 bases and J gave up 5 bases, with 4 bases separating them. CDR3 sequence: CAISDGYGYTF. The CDR3 nucleotides read TGTGCCATCAGTGACGGGTATGGCTACACCTTC.